Listed here are 3 T cell receptor beta chains from one sample, sequenced in a study of blood T cells in healthy people across ages (dated by TCRdb to 2015 to 2017). The library came from 5' RACE. These reads were obtained on an Illumina HiSeq 2500. A second PCR of 7 to 11 cycles was run with a J-beta primer mix and a sample-barcoded 5' primer. TCRdb itself trimmed the public reads at Q25 with fastp, ran MiXCR and retained productive beta chains. When rows share a CDR3 protein, they turn into one entry using the most common DNA and genes. The sample table records 910,000 or so distinct CDR3 sequences; 45% to 60% of these occur just once. The ten biggest clones cover around a fifth of the sample. What was sequenced was blood. The receptor source for this set is a woman aged 60 to 75 in good health.

A few counts support this clonotype. J is TRBJ1-1 and V is TRBV7-9; TRBD1 agrees at 7 bases. V was clipped by 6 bases and J by 1 base; unmatched bases: 5. This CDR3 has 14 residues. Germline V CDR1 and CDR2: SEHNR, FQNEAQ (reference sequence). The CDR3 nucleotides are TGTGCCAGCAGTAGAGGGGGCCAGAACACTGAAGCTTTCTTT. It encodes CASSRGGQNTEAFF.

In this sample, this clonotype turned up a few times. The rearrangement uses TRBV28 and TRBJ1-5, with no clear D. Trimming removed 6 bases from V and 0 bases from J, with 6 bases in between. The CDR3 covers 13 residues. The germline V gene encodes CDR1 MDHEN and CDR2 SYDVKM. The chain's CDR3 is CASRFISNQPQHF. The CDR3 coding sequence is TGTGCCAGCAGATTTATTAGCAATCAGCCCCAGCATTTT.

Here the CDR3 DNA reads TGTGCCAGCAGCCCAAAAGCTTCGGACAGGGGGCACAAAAACATTCAGTACTTC. Its protein is CASSPKASDRGHKNIQYF. The chain combines TRBV7-9 with TRBJ2-4; TRBD1 aligns across 11 bases. From germline, CDR1 is SEHNR and CDR2 FQNEAQ (reference sequence). CDR3 length: 18 amino acids. The V segment lost 5 bases and the J segment 3 bases; nucleotides outside the gene matches: 12.